Presented here are 7 T cell receptor beta chains from one specimen sequenced in a study of regulatory T cells in long-lasting Graves disease. Through Arm-PCR of CDR3 regions and iRepertoire HTBI primers, TCR beta libraries were built. TCRdb re-called the multiplex PCR reads through MiXCR, storing one row per CDR3 protein. Of 450,000 to 600,000 distinct CDR3 sequences in the sample, around 15% were seen once. As to time point: newly diagnosed GD, antithyroid drugs for less than 3 months. RNA extracted from PBMCs served as the sequencing template. This same sample was also taken into another study, of T cells in Graves' hyperthyroidism and ophthalmopathy.

The sequencing used peripheral blood mononuclear cells (PBMCs), collected at new diagnosis, from a patient treated with antithyroid drugs. The receptors shown here come from a man in his forties with Graves disease.

The chain combines TRBV28 with TRBJ1-5; D remains unclear. Looked up from germline, CDR1 is MDHEN and CDR2 is SYDVKM. Trimming removed 9 bases at V and 5 bases at J, with 14 bases between. The CDR3 has 13 residues. The chain's CDR3 is CASDRLYDQPQHF. CDR3 coding DNA: TGTGCCAGTGATAGGTTATATGATCAGCCCCAGCATTTT.

In this sample, this clonotype turned up many times. V and J are TRBV2 and TRBJ1-1; 9 positions agree with TRBD1. Germline CDR1 and CDR2: SNHLY and FYNNEI. CDR3 length equals 13 residues. The V and J ends lost 10 bases and 10 bases, in that order; junction bases with no gene match: 13. The CDR3 region is CATPPTGGFVAFF. In DNA, the CDR3 is TGTGCCACCCCACCCACAGGGGGCTTTGTAGCTTTCTTT.

This clonotype was recorded only once. Just one base apart from a much larger clone, this may be a read error. Here the CDR3 omits its conserved ending phenylalanine or tryptophan, so a read error is the likely source. This chain joins TRBV5-1 and TRBJ1-2; weak D call: TRBD1 (6 bases). This CDR3 comprises 13 residues. V was pared by 3 bases and J by 7 bases, with 13 bases between. CDR1 SGHRS and CDR2 YFSETQ come from the germline V gene. The CDR3 DNA follows: TGCGCCAGCAGCTACTCAGTGACAGGTGGCTACACCCTC. It codes for CASSYSVTGGYTL.

The chain joins TRBV10-3 to TRBJ2-3; TRBD2 matches 8 bases. The germline CDR1 and CDR2 sequences are ENHRY and SYGVKD. The CDR3 extends over 15 amino acids. V gave up 6 bases and J gave up 0 bases; unmatched junction bases: 5. The CDR3 spells CAIRATSVSTDTQYF. In DNA, the CDR3 is TGTGCCATCAGAGCGACTAGCGTGAGCACAGATACGCAGTATTTT.

The chain couples TRBV14 to TRBJ2-3, with TRBD2 as a possible D gene (5 bases). V was trimmed by 0 bases and J by 4 bases, leaving 20 bases between them. This CDR3 has 18 amino acids. Looked up from germline, CDR1 is SGHDN and CDR2 is FVKESK. CDR3 amino acids: CASSQDLEVRTGSDTQYF. The DNA for the CDR3 is TGTGCCAGCAGCCAAGATCTGGAGGTGAGGACCGGCTCAGATACGCAGTATTTT.

Many counts were recorded for this clonotype. This chain links TRBV5-1 with TRBJ2-5; 8 nucleotides line up with TRBD2. The V segment lost 3 bases and the J segment 5 bases; nucleotides outside the gene matches: 15. This CDR3 has 17 amino acids. Germline CDR1 SGHRS, CDR2 YFSETQ. DNA of the CDR3: TGCGCCAGCAGCTCCACAGGGAACGGGAGGGCCGATGAGACCCAGTACTTC. Its protein is CASSSTGNGRADETQYF.

In its sample, this clonotype was seen many times. V gene TRBV7-9 combines with J gene TRBJ2-7; 8 nucleotides match TRBD2. The CDR3 is made up of 13 amino acids. Germline assignment: CDR1 SEHNR and CDR2 FQNEAQ (reference sequence). With V trimmed by 10 bases and J by 6 bases, 11 bases remained unmatched. CDR3 loop: CATQYTGGVEQYF. DNA of the CDR3: TGTGCCACCCAGTATACGGGGGGGGTCGAGCAGTACTTC.